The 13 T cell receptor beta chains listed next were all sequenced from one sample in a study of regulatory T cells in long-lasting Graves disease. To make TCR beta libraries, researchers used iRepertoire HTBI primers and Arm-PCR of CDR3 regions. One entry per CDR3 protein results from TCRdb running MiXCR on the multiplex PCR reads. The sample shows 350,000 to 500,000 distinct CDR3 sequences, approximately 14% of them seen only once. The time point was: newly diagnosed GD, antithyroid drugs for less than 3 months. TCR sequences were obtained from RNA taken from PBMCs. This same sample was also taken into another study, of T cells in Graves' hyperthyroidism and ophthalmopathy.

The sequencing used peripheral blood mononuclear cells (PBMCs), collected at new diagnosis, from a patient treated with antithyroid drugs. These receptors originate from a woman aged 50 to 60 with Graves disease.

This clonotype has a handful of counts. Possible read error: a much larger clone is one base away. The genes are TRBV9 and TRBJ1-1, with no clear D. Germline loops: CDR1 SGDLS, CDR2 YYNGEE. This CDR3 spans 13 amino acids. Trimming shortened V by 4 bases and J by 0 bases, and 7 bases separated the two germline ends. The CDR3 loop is CASSPRMNTEAFF. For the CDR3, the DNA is TGTGCCAGCAGCCCCCGCATGAACACTGAAGCTTTCTTT.

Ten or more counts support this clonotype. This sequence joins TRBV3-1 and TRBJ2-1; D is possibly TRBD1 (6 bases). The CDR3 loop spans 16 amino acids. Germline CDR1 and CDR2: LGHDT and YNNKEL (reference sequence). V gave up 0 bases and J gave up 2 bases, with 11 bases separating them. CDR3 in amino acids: CASSQEPGDTYNEQFF. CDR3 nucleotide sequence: TGTGCCAGCAGCCAAGAACCAGGGGATACCTACAATGAGCAGTTCTTC.

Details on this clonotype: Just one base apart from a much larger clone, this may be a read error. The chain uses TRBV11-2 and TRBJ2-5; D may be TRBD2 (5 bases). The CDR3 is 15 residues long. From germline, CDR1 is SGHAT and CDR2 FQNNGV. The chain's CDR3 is CASSLGTRISYEQCF. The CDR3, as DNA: TGTGCCAGCAGCTTGGGAACTAGAATCTCGTACGAGCAGTGCTTC.

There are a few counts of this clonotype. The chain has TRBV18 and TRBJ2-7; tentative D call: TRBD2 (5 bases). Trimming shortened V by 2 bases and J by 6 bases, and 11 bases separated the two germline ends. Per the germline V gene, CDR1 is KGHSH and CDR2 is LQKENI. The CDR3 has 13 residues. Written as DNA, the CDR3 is TGTGCCAGCTCACCAGAGCTGGAGGCCGAGCAGTACTTC. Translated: CASSPELEAEQYF.

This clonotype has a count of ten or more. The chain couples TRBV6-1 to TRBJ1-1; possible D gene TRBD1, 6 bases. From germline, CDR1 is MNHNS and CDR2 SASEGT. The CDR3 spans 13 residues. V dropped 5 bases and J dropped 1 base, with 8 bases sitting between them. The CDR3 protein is CASSRQANTEAFF. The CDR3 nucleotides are TGTGCCAGCAGTCGACAGGCGAACACTGAAGCTTTCTTT.

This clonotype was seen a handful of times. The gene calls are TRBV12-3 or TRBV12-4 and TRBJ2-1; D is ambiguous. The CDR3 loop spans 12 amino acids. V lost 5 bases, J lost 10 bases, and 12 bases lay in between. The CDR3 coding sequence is TGTGCCAGCAGTGTCCCCTGGCGCGAGCAGTTCTTC. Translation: CASSVPWREQFF.

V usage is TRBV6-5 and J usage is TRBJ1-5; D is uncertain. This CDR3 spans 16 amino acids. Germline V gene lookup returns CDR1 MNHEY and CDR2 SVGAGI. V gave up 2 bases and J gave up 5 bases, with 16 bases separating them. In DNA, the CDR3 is TGTGCCAGCAGTTACCCAAGGTTATGGGAGGATCAGCCCCAGCATTTT. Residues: CASSYPRLWEDQPQHF.

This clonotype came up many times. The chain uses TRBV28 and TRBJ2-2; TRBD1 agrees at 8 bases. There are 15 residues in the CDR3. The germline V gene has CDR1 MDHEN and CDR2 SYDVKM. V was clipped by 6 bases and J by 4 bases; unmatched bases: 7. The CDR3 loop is CASRTGQAITGELFF. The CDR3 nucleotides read TGTGCCAGCAGGACGGGACAGGCGATCACCGGGGAGCTGTTTTTT.

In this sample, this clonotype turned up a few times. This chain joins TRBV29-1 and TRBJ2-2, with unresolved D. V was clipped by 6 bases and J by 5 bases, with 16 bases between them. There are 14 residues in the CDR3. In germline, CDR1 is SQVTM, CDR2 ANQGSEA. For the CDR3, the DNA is TGCAGCGTAGACGTCGCGGTGGGGACCGGGGAGCTGTTTTTT. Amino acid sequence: CSVDVAVGTGELFF.

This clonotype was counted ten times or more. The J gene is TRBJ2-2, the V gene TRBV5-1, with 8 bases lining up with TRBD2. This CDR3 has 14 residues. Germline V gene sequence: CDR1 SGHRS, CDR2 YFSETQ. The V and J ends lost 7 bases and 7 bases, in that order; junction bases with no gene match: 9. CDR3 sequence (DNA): TGCGCCAGCGCGGATACTAGCGGTGGCGGGGAGCTGTTTTTT. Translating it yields CASADTSGGGELFF.

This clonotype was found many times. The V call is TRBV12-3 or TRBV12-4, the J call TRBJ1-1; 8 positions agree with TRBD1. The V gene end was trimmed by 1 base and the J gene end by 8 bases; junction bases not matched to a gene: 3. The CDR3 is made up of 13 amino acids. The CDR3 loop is CASSLGRQGEAFF. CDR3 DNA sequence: TGTGCCAGCAGTTTAGGCAGACAGGGGGAAGCTTTCTTT.

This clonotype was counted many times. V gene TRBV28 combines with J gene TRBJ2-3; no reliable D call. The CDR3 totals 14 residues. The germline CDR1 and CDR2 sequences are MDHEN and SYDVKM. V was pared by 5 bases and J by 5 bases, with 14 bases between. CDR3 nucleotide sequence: TGTGCCAGCAGTCCAATCCTTACGGGAGATACGCAGTATTTT. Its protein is CASSPILTGDTQYF.

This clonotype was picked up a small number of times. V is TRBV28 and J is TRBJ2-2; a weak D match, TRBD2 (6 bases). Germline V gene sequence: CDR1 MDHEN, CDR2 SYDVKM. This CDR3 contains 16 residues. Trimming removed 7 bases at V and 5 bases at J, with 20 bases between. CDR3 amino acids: CASTPGIAGRTGELFF. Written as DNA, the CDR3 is TGTGCCAGCACCCCCGGGATAGCTGGGAGGACCGGGGAGCTGTTTTTT.